Included here is one TCR beta chain sequence, with context. Trimming left V 2 bases short and J 1 base short, with 10 bases between. The CDR3 sequence is 15 residues long. Germline V gives CDR1 SGHNT, CDR2 YYREEE (reference sequence). These data belong to a study of lymphopenia after photon versus proton radiotherapy. Using immunoSEQ multiplex PCR, the repertoire was profiled, and TCRdb retains in-frame clones only, with some absent. Here the sample spans 150,000 to 200,000 clones, approximately 91% being singletons. The receptor was isolated from a man aged 50-60 years with gastric cancer. The J gene is TRBJ2-1, the V gene TRBV5-4; no reliable D call. The sample in question was peripheral blood, obtained from a patient treated with photon-based radiotherapy. CDR3: CASSLQLFSYNEQFF. Written as DNA, the CDR3 is TGTGCCAGCAGCTTACAGCTCTTTTCCTACAATGAGCAGTTCTTC.